This record covers a single T cell receptor (beta chain). The entry originates in a study of blood T cell repertoires in COVID-19. Those who participated ranged in age from roughly 18 to 90 years and resided in around 22 US areas. Donors in Cohort 3 counted as recovered after two negative PCRs, clearance, or symptom resolution. Profiled with immunoSEQ multiplex PCR; TCRdb holds only in-frame clones, not every one. Of around 300,000 clones listed, around 90% were seen once; the top ten hold 1.5% to 2%. The sample taken for sequencing was PBMCs or T cells enriched from blood (not recorded which). The TCR was taken from a woman aged 40 to 50 who had recovered from COVID-19.

CDR3: CASSVNRGTNEKLFF. CDR3 nucleotides: TGTGCCAGCAGTGTCAACCGGGGAACCAATGAAAAACTGTTTTTT. The rearrangement links TRBV2 to TRBJ1-4; D uncertain. Germline-derived CDR1 and CDR2 are SNHLY and FYNNEI. CDR3 length: 15 amino acids. V was shortened by 4 bases and J by 5 bases, with 14 bases between the two germline ends.